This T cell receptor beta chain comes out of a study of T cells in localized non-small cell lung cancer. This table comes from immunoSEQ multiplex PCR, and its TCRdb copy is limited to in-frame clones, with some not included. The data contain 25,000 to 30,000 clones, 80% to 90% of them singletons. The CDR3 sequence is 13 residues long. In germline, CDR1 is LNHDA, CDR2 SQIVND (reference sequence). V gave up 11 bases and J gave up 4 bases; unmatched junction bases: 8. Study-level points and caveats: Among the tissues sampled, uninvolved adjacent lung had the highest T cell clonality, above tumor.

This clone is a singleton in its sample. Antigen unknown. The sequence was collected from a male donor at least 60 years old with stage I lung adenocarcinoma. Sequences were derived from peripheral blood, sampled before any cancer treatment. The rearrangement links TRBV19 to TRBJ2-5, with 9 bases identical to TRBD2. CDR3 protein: CASSGTSRETQYF. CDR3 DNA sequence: TGTGCCTCCTCAGGGACTAGCAGAGAGACCCAGTACTTC.